This T cell receptor (beta chain) is from a study of patients and donors after allogeneic stem cell transplantation. In this sample, this clonotype turned up a few times. One entry per CDR3 protein results from TCRdb running MiXCR on the RT-PCR reads. The sample has tens of thousands of distinct CDR3 sequences; over 6.5% are singletons. Sequenced material: blood, either unsorted or a sorted T cell fraction (not recorded which). This TCR derives from a human donor who was either an allogeneic HSCT recipient or a stem cell or donor lymphocyte infusion donor (not recorded which). It is not recorded whose cells these are; they may come from a transplant donor.

CDR3 nucleotide sequence: TGTGCCAGCAGCTTCACATGGACTAGCGGGGGTTACAATGAGCAGTTCTTC. Its protein product is CASSFTWTSGGYNEQFF. V usage is TRBV11-3 and J usage is TRBJ2-1, with 13 bases lining up with TRBD2. V dropped 3 bases and J dropped 4; count of bases not matched to a gene: 6. The germline V gene has CDR1 SGHNT and CDR2 YENEEA. This CDR3 is 17 amino acids long.